This TCR beta chain was captured in a study of blood T cell repertoires in COVID-19. V lost 1 base and J lost 5; bases outside the gene matches: 2. The CDR3 spans 14 residues. The germline V gene encodes CDR1 MGHRA and CDR2 YSYEKL. Generated by immunoSEQ multiplex PCR, the TCRdb table keeps only in-frame clones and is missing some. The sample includes 200,000 to 250,000 clones, 88% seen only once; the top ten take more than 2.5%. Participants' reported clinical history set cohort assignment. This rearrangement joins TRBV4-1 to TRBJ1-5; 7 nucleotides match TRBD1. Sequenced: PBMCs or T cells enriched from blood (not recorded which). The TCR comes from a woman in her 30s who had recovered from COVID-19. CDR3 in amino acids: CASSQVTGDQPQHF. CDR3 nucleotides: TGCGCCAGCAGCCAAGTTACAGGGGATCAGCCCCAGCATTTT.